The 17 T cell receptor beta chains below come from one sample, sequenced in a study of cytomegalovirus exposure and HLA in healthy donors. In the PCR, 60 Vbeta and 13 Jbeta primers were used. Libraries were prepared by immunoSEQ multiplex PCR; TCRdb keeps only in-frame clonotypes and omits some of them. Of about 260,000 clones listed, around 65% are singletons. Sample: PBMCs. These receptors were taken from a female donor in good health and CMV-seronegative.

This clone appeared a few times. J is TRBJ2-7 and V is TRBV9, with TRBD2 matching over 8 bases. This CDR3 contains 14 residues. V shed 1 base and J 6 bases; nucleotides not matched to a gene: 6. CDR1 and CDR2 (germline): SGDLS, YYNGEE. The CDR3, as DNA: TGTGCCAGCAGCGTAAACGGGGGGGTGTCCGAGCAGTACTTC. Its translation is CASSVNGGVSEQYF.

The chain combines TRBV20-1 with TRBJ2-7, with 7 bases matching TRBD1. This CDR3 spans 11 amino acids. Germline V gene sequence: CDR1 DFQATT, CDR2 SNEGSKA (reference sequence). After removal of 5 bases from V and 8 bases from J, the junction contained 6 bases not matched to a gene. The CDR3 loop reads CSAALRGQQYF. CDR3 bases: TGCAGTGCTGCCCTTAGGGGGCAGCAGTACTTC.

CDR3: CASSLGGRGDFYGYTF. In DNA form, the CDR3 reads TGTGCCAGCAGCTTAGGGGGCAGGGGGGACTTCTATGGCTACACCTTC. This chain links TRBV7-9 with TRBJ1-2, with 7 bases fitting TRBD1. CDR1 and CDR2 (germline): SEHNR, FQNEAQ (reference sequence). CDR3 length: 16 residues. The ends lost 1 base at V and 4 bases at J; junction bases unmatched: 9.

The chain uses TRBV28 and TRBJ2-7; 15 nucleotides agree with TRBD2. Germline lookup yields CDR1 MDHEN and CDR2 SYDVKM. The CDR3 contains 18 residues. CDR3 residues: CVTRGAGLAGGRFFEQYF. The CDR3 DNA reads TGTGTAACGAGGGGGGCCGGACTAGCGGGAGGGAGGTTTTTCGAGCAGTACTTC.

This sequence joins TRBV5-8 and TRBJ1-4, with D perhaps matching TRBD1 (5 bases). Germline assignment: CDR1 SGHTS and CDR2 YDEGEE. The CDR3 length is 16 residues. Trimming shortened V by 4 bases and J by 6 bases, and 19 bases separated the two germline ends. CDR3 region: CASSLRGDGGHEKLFF. CDR3 in DNA: TGTGCCAGCAGCCTCCGGGGGGACGGGGGACATGAAAAACTGTTTTTT. The variable domain in full, completed from reference TRBV5-8 and TRBJ1-4, reads EAGVTQSPTHLIKTRGQQATLRCSPISGHTSVYWYQQALGLGLQFLLWYDEGEERNRGNFPPRFSGRQFPNYSSELNVNALELEDSALYLCASSLRGDGGHEKLFFGSGTQLSVL.

The rearrangement uses TRBV7-2 and TRBJ2-2; maybe TRBD1 (6 bases). V was shortened by 8 bases and J by 0 bases, with 16 bases between the two germline ends. CDR3 size: 16 residues. Germline V gene sequence: CDR1 SGHTA, CDR2 FQGNSA. The CDR3 DNA follows: TGTGCCAGCGGGGGCGCCGGCGGAGCGAACACCGGGGAGCTGTTTTTT. The encoded protein is CASGGAGGANTGELFF.

This clone was seen a single time. V is TRBV2 and J is TRBJ2-5; 8 nucleotides align to TRBD2. This CDR3 region has 14 residues. Germline CDR1 is SNHLY and CDR2 is FYNNEI. The V segment lost 8 bases and the J segment 4 bases; nucleotides outside the gene matches: 9. CDR3 protein: CASHLAGGRETQYF. The CDR3 DNA reads as TGTGCCAGCCATCTGGCGGGAGGACGAGAGACCCAGTACTTC.

J is TRBJ2-3 and V is TRBV27, with 12 bases identical to TRBD2. The CDR3 loop spans 17 amino acids. CDR1 and CDR2 from the germline V gene are MNHEY and SMNVEV (reference sequence). J was trimmed by 2 bases and V by 4 bases; bases with no gene match: 7. The CDR3 loop is CASSSPRTSGTTDTQYF. In DNA form, the CDR3 reads TGTGCCAGCAGTTCCCCGCGGACTAGCGGGACCACAGATACGCAGTATTTT.

J is TRBJ2-7 and V is TRBV7-2, with TRBD2 matching over 10 bases. V lost 5 bases to trimming and J lost 0 bases; unmatched junction nucleotides: 7. The CDR3 consists of 16 residues. The germline gives CDR1 SGHTA, CDR2 FQGNSA. The CDR3 is CASSPTRTSGSYEQYF. The CDR3 DNA is TGTGCCAGCAGCCCTACCAGGACTAGCGGCTCCTACGAGCAGTACTTC.

This clone came up once. The chain has TRBV7-2 and TRBJ2-7; tentatively, D is TRBD2 (5 bases). The V and J ends lost 3 bases and 2 bases respectively, with 8 bases between them. Germline V gene lookup returns CDR1 SGHTA and CDR2 FQGNSA. The CDR3 contains 13 residues. The CDR3 is CASSFTRAYEQYF. The CDR3 DNA reads TGTGCCAGCAGCTTTACTAGGGCCTACGAGCAGTACTTC.

The rearrangement joins TRBV10-3 to TRBJ2-7; 11 bases fit TRBD2. Germline values: CDR1 ENHRY, CDR2 SYGVKD. The junction had 3 bases not matched to a gene; V was cut back by 1 base and J by 4 bases. This CDR3 spans 15 amino acids. CDR3 region: CAISEYASGRYEQYF. The DNA for the CDR3 is TGTGCCATCAGTGAGTATGCTAGCGGGAGGTACGAGCAGTACTTC.

The genes are TRBV7-8 and TRBJ2-5, with D perhaps TRBD2 (5 bases). V shed 1 base and J shed 2 bases, with 11 bases lying between them. The CDR3 is 15 residues long. Germline V CDR1 and CDR2: SGHVS, FQNEAQ. CDR3 nucleotides: TGTGCCAGCAGCTTAGTTATAGGCGGGCAAGAGACCCAGTACTTC. Its translation is CASSLVIGGQETQYF.

The gene calls are TRBV2 and TRBJ1-2; the D gene is possibly TRBD1 (6 bases). The CDR3 consists of 14 residues. CDR1 and CDR2 from the germline V gene are SNHLY and FYNNEI. V lost 1 base and J 9 bases, leaving 15 bases between the germline ends. The CDR3 nucleotides read TGTGCCAGCAGTGAAGGTCGTAGGGGGAGTCGCTACACCTTC. The encoded protein is CASSEGRRGSRYTF.

The CDR3 DNA reads as TGCGCCAGCAGCCAAGGGGAGGGGCGAGGGAACACCGGGGAGCTGTTTTTT. It encodes CASSQGEGRGNTGELFF. The gene calls are TRBV4-1 and TRBJ2-2; 7 bases line up with TRBD2. The length of the CDR3 is 17 residues. Germline trimming cut 1 base from V and 1 base from J; bases unmatched to any gene: 6. Germline V gene lookup returns CDR1 MGHRA and CDR2 YSYEKL.

This clone was seen a single time. The rearrangement uses TRBV2 and TRBJ1-1; D is unclear. V shed 4 bases and J shed 1 base, with 7 bases lying between them. This CDR3 comprises 13 residues. Germline V gives CDR1 SNHLY, CDR2 FYNNEI. DNA for the CDR3: TGTGCCAGCAGTGGCACAAGGAACACTGAAGCTTTCTTT. Amino acids: CASSGTRNTEAFF.

The chain couples TRBV4-1 to TRBJ2-5; tentative D call: TRBD2 (6 bases). The DNA end favors TRBJ2-7, so the J call may be wrong. CDR1 and CDR2 (germline): MGHRA, YSYEKL. This CDR3 contains 13 residues. The CDR3 coding sequence is TGCGCCAGCAGCCCAGCGGGTAGGGACGAGCAGTACTTC. Protein: CASSPAGRDEQYF.

V and J are TRBV7-6 and TRBJ1-2; weak D call: TRBD1 (5 bases). CDR1 and CDR2 (germline): SGHVS, FNYEAQ. This CDR3 has 13 residues. V gave up 5 bases and J gave up 6 bases, with 13 bases separating them. The CDR3 DNA reads as TGTGCCAGCAGCCTTTTCACAGGACATGGCTACACCTTC. The encoded protein is CASSLFTGHGYTF.